This T cell receptor beta chain was captured by sequencing in a study of T cell responses to AZD1222 COVID-19 vaccine. This clone was seen a single time. Its matching antigen is unknown. Sequenced by immunoSEQ multiplex PCR; TCRdb stores in-frame clones only, minus some. The data show about 70,000 clones, approximately 90% seen once. Study findings and constraints: Of spike-specific TCRs, nearly half reportedly target regions left unmutated in variants. Donor demographics were predominantly white British with a female majority; clonal diversity may be underestimated.

Germline values: CDR1 SGHVS, CDR2 FNYEAQ. V dropped 3 bases and J dropped 1 base, with 11 bases sitting between them. CDR3 size: 15 residues. The receptor was derived from an adult who received the MenACWY meningococcal vaccine as a control. This sequence joins TRBV7-6 and TRBJ2-3; possible D gene TRBD2, 6 bases. The starting material was peripheral blood, obtained 28 days after the second dose of the MenACWY control vaccine. The CDR3 here is CASSFGGGGTDTQYF. The CDR3 coding sequence is TGTGCCAGCAGCTTTGGCGGCGGGGGCACAGATACGCAGTATTTT.